This TCR beta chain is from a study of OX40 agonist ivuxolimab in advanced cancers. TCRdb's table, derived via immunoSEQ multiplex PCR, lists solely in-frame clones and lacks some. The data show more than 60,000 clones, with roughly 80% seen just once and 1.5% to 2% held by the top ten. Whole-study results and caveats: Partial responders treated at 0.1-3.0 mg/kg exhibited clonal expansion among the lowest measured.

Autoimmune disease history or systemic immunosuppression led to patient exclusion. As regards this clone: Its cognate antigen is unknown.

The sample here was CD4+ or CD8+ T cells sorted from blood, taken in a trial of the OX40 agonist ivuxolimab. This receptor was identified in an adult with an advanced solid tumor such as melanoma, head and neck, liver or kidney cancer.

This chain's CDR3 is CASSPMDRELGTDTQYF. In nucleotides, the CDR3 is TGTGCCAGCAGCCCAATGGACAGGGAATTGGGGACAGATACGCAGTATTTT. This rearrangement joins TRBV5-4 to TRBJ2-3; 8 positions match TRBD1. The CDR3 runs 17 residues. Germline values: CDR1 SGHNT, CDR2 YYREEE (reference sequence). V trimming: 4 bases; J trimming: 3 bases; junction bases outside the gene matches: 13.